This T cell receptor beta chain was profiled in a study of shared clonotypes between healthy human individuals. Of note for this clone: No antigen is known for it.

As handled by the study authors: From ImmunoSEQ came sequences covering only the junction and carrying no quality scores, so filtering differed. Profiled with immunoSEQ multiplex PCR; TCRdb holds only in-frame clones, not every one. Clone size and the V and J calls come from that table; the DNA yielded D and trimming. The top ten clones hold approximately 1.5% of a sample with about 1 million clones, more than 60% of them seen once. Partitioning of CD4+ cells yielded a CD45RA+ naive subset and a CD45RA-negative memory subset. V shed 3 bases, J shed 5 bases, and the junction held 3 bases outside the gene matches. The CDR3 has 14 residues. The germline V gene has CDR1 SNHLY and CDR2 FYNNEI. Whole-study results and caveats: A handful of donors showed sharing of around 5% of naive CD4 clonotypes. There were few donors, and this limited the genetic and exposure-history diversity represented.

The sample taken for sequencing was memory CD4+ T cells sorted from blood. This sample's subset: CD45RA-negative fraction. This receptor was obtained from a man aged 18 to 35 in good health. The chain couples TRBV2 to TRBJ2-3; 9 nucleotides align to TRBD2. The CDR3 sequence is CASSDKREEDTQYF. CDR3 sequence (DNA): TGTGCCAGCAGTGATAAGCGGGAGGAAGATACGCAGTATTTT.